These 31 T cell receptor beta chains share one sample of origin, sequenced in a study of T cell clonality in common variable immunodeficiency. Study-wide results and caveats: In common variable immunodeficiency, TCR beta chains reportedly carried fewer deletions and N-nucleotide insertions.

This table comes from immunoSEQ multiplex PCR, and its TCRdb copy is limited to in-frame clones, with some not included. There are almost 20,000 clones in the sample, none observed a single time. Antigens for these TCRs are unknown. The source material was peripheral blood mononuclear cells. The receptors originated from a human donor with common variable immunodeficiency.

Only a few counts were recorded for this clone. The CDR3 extends 3 residues past the end of the read, so its final part is completed from the germline J gene. This chain joins TRBV7-7 and TRBJ1-4, with 10 bases matching TRBD1. The ends lost 7 bases at V and 7 bases at J; junction bases unmatched: 6. CDR1 is SSHAT, CDR2 FNYEAQ, per germline (reference sequence). The CDR3 is made up of 14 amino acids. Incomplete CDR3 DNA: TGTGCCAGCACCATCCGGGACAGGGGTGAAAAA. This translates into CASTIRDRGEK. The entire CDR3 protein reads CASTIRDRGEKLFF.

Comment on this clone: The sequence runs out 3 residues before the end of the CDR3; the remainder is reconstructed from the germline J gene. The chain recombines TRBV19 with TRBJ1-2, with 7 bases lining up with TRBD1. V trimming: 5 bases; J trimming: 7 bases; junction bases outside the gene matches: 13. The CDR3 covers 15 residues. Germline V gene lookup returns CDR1 LNHDA and CDR2 SQIVND (reference sequence). CDR3 residues: CASSALYRGSLGYTF. The sequenced part of the CDR3 DNA is TGTGCCAGTAGTGCCCTATACAGGGGCAGTCTTGGC. The full variable domain, completed using reference TRBV19 and TRBJ1-2, is DGGITQSPKYLFRKEGQNVTLSCEQNLNHDAMYWYRQDPGQGLRLIYYSQIVNDFQKGDIAEGYSVSREKKESFPLTVTSAQKNPTAFYLCASSALYRGSLGYTFGSGTRLTVV.

To note about this clone: From the germline J gene comes the end of the CDR3, since the read stops 3 residues before it. The chain uses TRBV7-9 and TRBJ2-1, with 8 positions matching TRBD2. The CDR3 is 15 residues long. CDR1 is SEHNR and CDR2 is FQNEAQ in the germline V gene (reference sequence). The J segment lost 7 bases and the V segment lost 5 bases, leaving 10 bases of the junction unmatched. CDR3 bases read: TGTGCCAGCAGCCCCAGGAGCGGGAGTTCTAATGAG. Residues: CASSPRSGSSNE. The whole CDR3 protein is CASSPRSGSSNEQFF.

This clone was seen more than once but under ten times. The CDR3 end falls 3 residues outside the read, so it is completed with the germline J gene. This chain uses TRBV7-6 with TRBJ2-3; 10 bases fit TRBD2. Germline V gives CDR1 SGHVS, CDR2 FNYEAQ. The junction had 12 bases not matched to a gene; V was cut back by 4 bases and J by 2 bases. The CDR3 is made up of 18 amino acids. The DNA read from the CDR3 is TGTGCCAGCAGCTCCTCAGGACCTAGCGGGGGCCACACAGATACG. It translates to CASSSSGPSGGHTDT. The entire CDR3 is CASSSSGPSGGHTDTQYF.

Incomplete CDR3 DNA: TGTGCCAGCAGCTTAGGGACAGGGGATAACTATGGC. This sequence encodes CASSLGTGDNYG. The whole CDR3 sequence reads CASSLGTGDNYGYTF. The gene calls are TRBV7-2 and TRBJ1-2; TRBD1 agrees at 9 bases. Read coverage stops 3 residues before the CDR3 terminus; the germline J gene supplies the remainder. The CDR3 extends over 15 amino acids. The V gene end was trimmed by 1 base and the J gene end by 1 base; junction bases not matched to a gene: 1. Germline V gene sequence: CDR1 SGHTA, CDR2 FQGNSA. The full variable domain, rest sourced from reference TRBV7-2 and TRBJ1-2, is GAGVSQSPSNKVTEKGKDVELRCDPISGHTALYWYRQSLGQGLEFLIYFQGNSAPDKSGLPSDRFSAERTGGSVSTLTIQRTQQEDSAVYLCASSLGTGDNYGYTFGSGTRLTVV.

This clone is medium-sized by share. The CDR3 end is not reached by the read, which stops 3 residues before it; the germline J gene fills it in. The chain links TRBV12-5 to TRBJ2-2; the match to TRBD2 covers 10 bases. Per germline, CDR1 LGHNT and CDR2 FRNRAP. This CDR3 spans 16 amino acids. Losses at the gene ends were 6 bases for V and 1 base for J; bases not matched to a gene: 5. CDR3 protein: CASGPLAGVNTGELFF. The part of the CDR3 DNA that was read is TGTGCTAGTGGCCCCCTAGCGGGGGTGAACACCGGGGAG.

This clone was seen only a few times. The read is 3 residues too short to cover the CDR3 end, so that end is filled in from the germline J gene. The chain has TRBV7-2 and TRBJ2-7; D not certain. V shed 1 base and J shed 3 bases, with 7 bases lying between them. This CDR3 is 13 amino acids long. The germline CDR1 and CDR2 sequences are SGHTA and FQGNSA. The CDR3 bases that were read are TGTGCCAGCAGCTTAGATTTTAACTACGAG. It translates to CASSLDFNYE. The entire CDR3 sequence reads CASSLDFNYEQYF.

Points on this clone: The read stops 3 residues short of the end of the CDR3; the missing end is completed from the germline J gene. The genes are TRBV19 and TRBJ2-3, with 9 bases aligning to TRBD1. The CDR3 has 16 amino acids. The germline CDR1 and CDR2 sequences are LNHDA and SQIVND (reference sequence). The trim removed 5 bases at V and 4 bases at J, leaving 10 bases unmatched. The CDR3 here is CASSWTGDPGADTQYF. The CDR3 bases that were read are TGTGCCAGTAGTTGGACAGGGGACCCAGGGGCAGATACG.

This clone was picked up a small number of times. The sequence runs out 3 residues before the end of the CDR3; the remainder is reconstructed from the germline J gene. V and J are TRBV19 and TRBJ2-1; the match to TRBD2 covers 11 bases. CDR3 length: 15 residues. Trimming removed 6 bases from V and 7 bases from J; junction bases left unmatched: 8. Per germline, CDR1 LNHDA and CDR2 SQIVND (reference sequence). The sequenced part of the CDR3 DNA is TGTGCCAGTAGGAGAGATACTAGCGGGAGAAATGAG. This codes for CASRRDTSGRNE. Given in full, the CDR3 is CASRRDTSGRNEQFF.

This clone turned up a few times. The read terminates 3 residues before the CDR3 end, so the remaining end is supplied by the germline J gene. This sequence joins TRBV11-2 and TRBJ2-7; 7 bases agree with TRBD1. CDR3 length: 12 residues. The junction had 3 bases not matched to a gene; V was cut back by 6 bases and J by 4 bases. Looked up from germline, CDR1 is SGHAT and CDR2 is FQNNGV. CDR3 DNA, as far as it was read: TGTGCCAGCAGACCACAGGGGTACGAG. It codes for CASRPQGYE. The full CDR3 reads CASRPQGYEQYF.

The table lists this clone with a few counts. The read terminates 3 residues before the CDR3 end, so the remaining end is supplied by the germline J gene. The gene calls are TRBV7-2 and TRBJ1-2; D might be TRBD1 (6 bases). This CDR3 region has 14 residues. Trimming shortened V by 4 bases and J by 4 bases, and 13 bases separated the two germline ends. Per germline, CDR1 SGHTA and CDR2 FQGNSA. The part of the CDR3 DNA that was read is TGTGCCAGCAGCTCACAGGGTACGGGCTATGGC. This gives the protein CASSSQGTGYG. In full, the CDR3 reads CASSSQGTGYGYTF.

As for this clone: Read coverage stops 3 residues before the CDR3 terminus; the germline J gene supplies the remainder. This chain links TRBV7-9 with TRBJ2-3; D might be TRBD2 (7 bases). The V end lost 6 bases, the J end lost 6 bases, and 19 bases lay between the germline ends. The CDR3 has 15 amino acids. CDR1 and CDR2 from the germline V gene are SEHNR and FQNEAQ (reference sequence). This CDR3 is CASSSNRGAADTQYF. The sequenced CDR3 bases are TGTGCCAGCAGTTCAAATCGGGGGGCCGCGGATACG.

In the case of this clone: With the read ending 3 residues before the CDR3 end, the germline J gene is used to fill in that end. The chain couples TRBV19 to TRBJ2-7, with TRBD2 matching over 10 bases. Trimming cost V 1 base and J 2 bases; bases outside gene matches: 2. The length of the CDR3 is 15 residues. Germline-derived CDR1 and CDR2 are LNHDA and SQIVND (reference sequence). CDR3 DNA, as far as it was read: TGTGCCAGTAGTATAGGGACTAGCGGTACCTACGAG. This sequence encodes CASSIGTSGTYE. In full, the CDR3 is CASSIGTSGTYEQYF. Full variable domain (missing parts from reference TRBV19 and TRBJ2-7): DGGITQSPKYLFRKEGQNVTLSCEQNLNHDAMYWYRQDPGQGLRLIYYSQIVNDFQKGDIAEGYSVSREKKESFPLTVTSAQKNPTAFYLCASSIGTSGTYEQYFGPGTRLTVT.

In regard to this clone: The read stops 3 residues short of the end of the CDR3; the missing end is completed from the germline J gene. The rearrangement joins TRBV18 to TRBJ1-2; D gene uncertain. The CDR3 runs to 17 residues. Germline CDR1 is KGHSH and CDR2 is LQKENI. V shed 2 bases and J shed 0 bases, with 16 bases lying between them. CDR3 region: CASSPYRRYTSNYGYTF. The sequenced CDR3 bases are TGTGCCAGCTCACCATACAGACGGTACACCTCTAACTATGGC.

This clone was counted a few times. Sequencing ends 3 residues short of the CDR3 end; the germline J gene provides the rest. This chain connects TRBV6-2 or TRBV6-3 to TRBJ2-6, with a possible D match to TRBD1 (5 bases). CDR3 length: 15 amino acids. V was cut by 5 bases and J by 0 bases, with 8 bases left in between. Looked up from germline, CDR1 is MNHEY and CDR2 is SVGEGT. CDR3 protein: CASSDSNSGANVLTF. CDR3 DNA, as far as it was read: TGTGCCAGCAGTGACAGCAACTCTGGGGCCAACGTC.

This clone showed up just a few times. The read halts 3 residues ahead of the CDR3 end, with the missing end drawn from the germline J gene. This chain joins TRBV6-2 or TRBV6-3 and TRBJ2-5; D gene uncertain. CDR1 and CDR2 (germline): MNHEY, SVGEGT. The CDR3 contains 16 residues. V dropped 4 bases and J dropped 2 bases, with 17 bases sitting between them. The CDR3 is CASSLHVAVGQETQYF. CDR3 bases read: TGTGCCAGCAGTTTGCACGTGGCCGTAGGGCAAGAGACC.

Comments on this clone: The CDR3 end lies 3 residues beyond the end of the read and is filled in from the germline J gene. This chain joins TRBV7-9 and TRBJ2-7; 8 nucleotides align to TRBD2. The V gene's germline CDR1 is SEHNR and CDR2 FQNEAQ (reference sequence). The CDR3 consists of 14 residues. The junction had 5 bases not matched to a gene; V was cut back by 6 bases and J by 1 base. Here the CDR3 reads CASRRGALSYEQYF. CDR3 DNA, as far as it was read: TGTGCCAGCAGGCGGGGGGCCCTGTCCTACGAG.

Remarks on this clone: The CDR3 end lies 3 residues beyond the end of the read and is filled in from the germline J gene. The V and J genes are TRBV30 and TRBJ1-2, with 9 bases lining up with TRBD1. V shed 7 bases, J shed 2 bases, and the junction held 5 bases outside the gene matches. Germline CDR1 GTSNPN, CDR2 SVGIG (reference sequence). The CDR3 consists of 13 residues. The sequenced CDR3 bases are TGTGCCTATAACAGGGGGCGAAACTATGGC. Amino acids: CAYNRGRNYG. The whole CDR3 is CAYNRGRNYGYTF. Drawing the rest from reference TRBV30 and TRBJ1-2, the complete variable domain is SQTIHQWPATLVQPVGSPLSLECTVEGTSNPNLYWYRQAAGRGLQLLFYSVGIGQISSEVPQNLSASRPQDRQFILSSKKLLLSDSGFYLCAYNRGRNYGYTFGSGTRLTVV.

As regards this clone: The missing CDR3 end, 3 residues past where the read stops, is filled in from the germline J gene. This sequence joins TRBV19 and TRBJ1-1, with D tentatively TRBD1 (5 bases). Trimming took 5 bases from V and 4 from J, leaving 17 bases between them. The germline V gene encodes CDR1 LNHDA and CDR2 SQIVND (reference sequence). The CDR3 sequence is 15 residues long. The part of the CDR3 DNA that was read is TGTGCCAGTAGTTTCAGGACATTACGCGGCACTGAA. Translating gives CASSFRTLRGTE. The full CDR3 protein is CASSFRTLRGTEAFF.

As to this clone: At one end the junction does not follow the germline gene, possibly because of a read error. The read gets to within 3 residues of the CDR3 end, and the germline J gene fills in the rest. The chain links TRBV7-7 to TRBJ2-1; TRBD1 matches 11 bases. Per germline, CDR1 SSHAT and CDR2 FNYEAQ (reference sequence). The CDR3 has 16 amino acids. The CDR3 loop reads CASSLVPGQGGGEQFF. CDR3 DNA, as far as it was read: TGTGCTAGCAGCTTAGTCCCGGGACAGGGGGGGGGTGAG.

This clone showed up just a few times. Read sequence stops 3 residues before the CDR3 end, and the germline J gene provides the missing end. The V call is TRBV18, the J call TRBJ2-3; the match to TRBD2 covers 12 bases. V dropped 0 bases and J dropped 6; count of bases not matched to a gene: 13. Looked up from germline, CDR1 is KGHSH and CDR2 is LQKENI. The CDR3 loop spans 19 amino acids. This CDR3 is CASSPPIQGLAGLWDTQYF. The CDR3 DNA, read in part, is TGTGCCAGCTCACCACCGATACAAGGACTAGCGGGATTGTGGGATACG.

Note on this clone: Coverage ceases 3 residues before the CDR3 finishes, and the germline J gene fills in the end. The V gene is TRBV19, the J gene TRBJ1-6; D uncertain. From germline, CDR1 is LNHDA and CDR2 SQIVND (reference sequence). Between the trimmed V and J ends, which lost 6 bases and 8 bases, there was a span of 14 bases. This CDR3 is built from 14 residues. The CDR3 loop reads CASRGLNNDSPLHF. The sequenced CDR3 bases are TGTGCCAGTAGAGGCCTTAACAATGATTCACCC.

In this sample, this clone turned up a few times. Read data end 3 residues before the CDR3 end; the end is taken from the germline J gene. The chain employs TRBV7-2 and TRBJ2-1, with 8 bases identical to TRBD2. The CDR3 is made up of 15 amino acids. V lost 3 bases to trimming and J lost 9 bases; unmatched junction nucleotides: 10. The V gene's germline CDR1 is SGHTA and CDR2 FQGNSA. This CDR3 is CASSFPRGRTAEQFF. The CDR3 bases that were read are TGTGCCAGCAGCTTCCCTCGCGGGAGGACGGCTGAG.

A few counts support this clone. The sequenced fragment ends 3 residues before the CDR3 boundary, so the rest is inferred from the germline J gene. This chain connects TRBV2 to TRBJ1-6; a possible D gene is TRBD1 (6 bases). Germline V gene lookup returns CDR1 SNHLY and CDR2 FYNNEI. Trimming took 4 bases from V and 8 from J, leaving 12 bases between them. The CDR3 extends over 14 amino acids. The sequenced CDR3 bases are TGTGCCAGCAGTGTGTGGACAGAGGATTCACCC. Translated, it gives CASSVWTEDSP. The whole CDR3 is CASSVWTEDSPLHF.

This clone was seen a handful of times. The CDR3 goes on 3 residues after the read ends, and that part is filled in from the germline J gene. This chain joins TRBV2 and TRBJ1-4; TRBD1 matches 7 bases. The CDR3 length is 16 residues. Losses at the gene ends were 4 bases for V and 7 bases for J; bases not matched to a gene: 12. CDR1 is SNHLY and CDR2 is FYNNEI in the germline V gene. CDR3 loop: CASSVYRGGSGEKLFF. Partial CDR3 DNA: TGTGCCAGCAGTGTCTACAGGGGAGGGTCCGGTGAAAAA.

Concerning this clone: The CDR3 is cut off 3 residues early in the read; its end comes from the germline J gene. The rearrangement uses TRBV19 and TRBJ1-1; TRBD1 might be the D (6 bases). This CDR3 contains 11 residues. Germline CDR1 is LNHDA and CDR2 is SQIVND (reference sequence). The CDR3 bases that were read are TGTGCCAGCTTTTGGGACATGCAA. Translating gives CASFWDMQ. The CDR3 as a whole reads CASFWDMQAFF.

For this clone: Coverage ceases 3 residues before the CDR3 finishes, and the germline J gene fills in the end. This sequence joins TRBV19 and TRBJ1-1, with 8 nucleotides matching TRBD1. V was clipped by 4 bases and J by 1 base; unmatched bases: 5. CDR3 length: 15 residues. CDR1 is LNHDA, CDR2 SQIVND, per germline (reference sequence). The CDR3 reads CASSTDRAANTEAFF. The DNA read from the CDR3 is TGTGCCAGTAGTACGGACAGGGCGGCGAACACTGAA.

With respect to this clone: The read halts 3 residues ahead of the CDR3 end, with the missing end drawn from the germline J gene. This chain uses TRBV19 with TRBJ2-3; 8 bases are shared with TRBD1. CDR1 and CDR2 (germline): LNHDA, SQIVND (reference sequence). With 8 bases clipped from V and 1 base from J, the junction kept 5 bases outside the gene matches. CDR3 length: 14 amino acids. CDR3 bases read: TGTGCCAGTCGGGACAGGCTCCGCACAGATACG. Protein: CASRDRLRTDT. The entire CDR3 sequence reads CASRDRLRTDTQYF.

This clone was seen repeatedly, ten times or more. The missing CDR3 end, 3 residues past where the read stops, is filled in from the germline J gene. The chain combines TRBV19 with TRBJ2-6, with D uncertain. This CDR3 region has 15 residues. Trimming removed 1 base from V and 1 base from J, with 5 bases in between. The germline V gene encodes CDR1 LNHDA and CDR2 SQIVND (reference sequence). The sequenced CDR3 bases are TGTGCCAGTAGTATAGTGGCTTCTGGGGCCAACGTC. Amino acids: CASSIVASGANV. The full CDR3 sequence reads CASSIVASGANVLTF.

This clone was counted only a few times. The CDR3 end is not reached by the read, which stops 3 residues before it; the germline J gene fills it in. This chain joins TRBV7-9 and TRBJ1-5; 9 nucleotides line up with TRBD1. Germline loops: CDR1 SEHNR, CDR2 FQNEAQ (reference sequence). V dropped 1 base and J dropped 2; count of bases not matched to a gene: 0. CDR3 length: 15 residues. The DNA read from the CDR3 is TGTGCCAGCAGCTTAGGGACAGGGGGCAATCAGCCC. Encoded protein: CASSLGTGGNQP. The entire CDR3 is CASSLGTGGNQPQHF.

This clone has only a few counts. From the germline J gene comes the end of the CDR3, since the read stops 3 residues before it. The chain employs TRBV7-9 and TRBJ2-1, with D unresolved. CDR1 and CDR2 (germline): SEHNR, FQNEAQ (reference sequence). This CDR3 is built from 13 residues. Trimming stripped 3 bases from V and 4 bases from J, with 7 bases between. The CDR3 here is CASSFQAYNEQFF. The covered CDR3 bases are TGTGCCAGCAGCTTTCAAGCTTACAATGAG.